The count of the clone carrying this T cell receptor (beta chain) is one. This CDR3 spans 18 amino acids. Germline CDR1 reads SGHKS; CDR2 reads YYEKEE (reference sequence). Deletions cut 3 bases from V and 0 bases from J, with 16 bases between. This entry comes from a study of T cell changes during pregnancy in multiple sclerosis. The repertoire was sequenced with immunoSEQ multiplex PCR; TCRdb's copy has only in-frame clones and lacks some. The data show around 50,000 clones, approximately 91% seen once. The sample was peripheral blood, taken after pregnancy. This receptor was obtained from a female donor in good health, enrolled as a control in a pregnancy study. This chain links TRBV5-5 with TRBJ1-6; perhaps TRBD1 as D (5 bases). The CDR3 protein is CASSWAGTVSSYNSPLHF. CDR3 in DNA: TGTGCCAGCAGCTGGGCCGGGACTGTGAGCTCCTATAATTCACCCCTCCACTTT.